What follows are 29 T cell receptor beta chains derived from one specimen sequenced in a study of cytomegalovirus exposure and HLA in healthy donors. Primers: 60 Vbeta forward and 13 Jbeta reverse. Generated by immunoSEQ multiplex PCR, the TCRdb table keeps only in-frame clones and is missing some. Among almost 200,000 clones listed, around 79% were seen once. Sample: PBMCs. These receptor sequences come from a male donor in good health and CMV-seropositive.

The chain joins TRBV11-2 to TRBJ2-3; TRBD1 is a possible D gene (6 bases). This CDR3 comprises 16 residues. The germline V gene encodes CDR1 SGHAT and CDR2 FQNNGV. V lost 0 bases, J lost 1 base, and 11 bases lay in between. CDR3 amino acids: CASSLDRAGGTDTQYF. CDR3 sequence (DNA): TGTGCCAGCAGCTTAGATCGTGCAGGGGGCACAGATACGCAGTATTTT.

J is TRBJ2-5 and V is TRBV10-3; TRBD2 agrees at 9 bases. CDR1 is ENHRY and CDR2 is SYGVKD in the germline V gene. The J segment lost 1 base and the V segment lost 6 bases, leaving 3 bases of the junction unmatched. The CDR3 runs 14 residues. CDR3 protein: CAISAAGGQETQYF. The DNA of the CDR3 is TGTGCCATCAGCGCAGCGGGGGGCCAAGAGACCCAGTACTTC.

J is TRBJ2-1 and V is TRBV4-1; weak D call: TRBD1 (5 bases). V shed 1 base and J shed 6 bases, with 10 bases lying between them. Germline loops: CDR1 MGHRA, CDR2 YSYEKL. The CDR3 has 14 amino acids. CDR3 loop: CASSQAGRVNEQFF. The CDR3 DNA reads as TGCGCCAGCAGCCAAGCCGGCAGGGTCAATGAGCAGTTCTTC.

In DNA, the CDR3 is TGTGCCAGCAGCGCCGGACTAGCTTCCTACGAGCAGTACTTC. It encodes CASSAGLASYEQYF. The rearrangement links TRBV9 to TRBJ2-7; TRBD2 agrees at 8 bases. CDR3 length: 14 amino acids. Germline trimming cut 3 bases from V and 1 base from J; bases unmatched to any gene: 3. Germline V lookup: CDR1 SGDLS, CDR2 YYNGEE.

The chain links TRBV9 to TRBJ1-5; TRBD1 is a possible D gene (5 bases). The CDR3 is 14 residues long. V was shortened by 4 bases and J by 3 bases, with 11 bases between the two germline ends. Germline CDR1 reads SGDLS; CDR2 reads YYNGEE. CDR3 sequence reads: CASSRGQINQPQHF. The CDR3 nucleotides are TGTGCCAGCAGCCGAGGACAAATCAATCAGCCCCAGCATTTT.

The sample holds a few counts of this clone. DNA of the CDR3: TGTGCCAGCAGCTTAAACGGGGTGGAAGAGCAGTACTTC. As protein: CASSLNGVEEQYF. The J gene is TRBJ2-7, the V gene TRBV7-2, with a weak D call TRBD2 (5 bases). V lost 2 bases and J lost 7, with 12 bases in between. Germline CDR1 and CDR2: SGHTA and FQGNSA. The CDR3 is made up of 13 amino acids.

This chain links TRBV7-8 with TRBJ2-5, with D perhaps matching TRBD2 (5 bases). The J call could be wrong; TRBJ2-7 is a better fit for the DNA end. CDR3 size: 12 residues. Germline V gene sequence: CDR1 SGHVS, CDR2 FQNEAQ. The CDR3 DNA sequence: TGTGCCAGCACCCCTAGCCCCTACGAGCAGTACTTC. This encodes CASTPSPYEQYF.

The chain uses TRBV11-1 and TRBJ2-1; 11 nucleotides align to TRBD2. Unmatched junction bases numbered 18, after V lost 5 bases and J lost 15 bases. This CDR3 is 16 amino acids long. The germline CDR1 and CDR2 sequences are SGHAT and FQDESV (reference sequence). CDR3 sequence reads: CASSPSGTSGLRGAFF. CDR3 nucleotide sequence: TGTGCCAGCAGCCCATCCGGGACTAGCGGTCTACGAGGCGCGTTCTTC.

This clone was counted once. The chain uses TRBV27 and TRBJ1-6; D not certain. The CDR3 runs 11 residues. CDR1 MNHEY and CDR2 SMNVEV come from the germline V gene (reference sequence). Trimming shortened V by 3 bases and J by 14 bases, and 8 bases separated the two germline ends. The CDR3 loop is CASSFPGTLHF. DNA of the CDR3: TGTGCCAGCAGTTTCCCCGGGACCCTCCACTTT.

The chain employs TRBV5-4 and TRBJ2-7; 7 bases fit TRBD1. Germline V gene data show CDR1 as SGHNT and CDR2 as YYREEE (reference sequence). J was trimmed by 2 bases and V by 0 bases; bases with no gene match: 11. CDR3 length: 17 residues. The CDR3 DNA reads TGTGCCAGCAGCTTGGCCCCACTGACCGGGACAGCCTACGAGCAGTACTTC. This encodes CASSLAPLTGTAYEQYF.

The V call is TRBV27, the J call TRBJ2-6; 9 bases are shared with TRBD2. This CDR3 contains 21 residues. The trim removed 7 bases at V and 0 bases at J, leaving 19 bases unmatched. Germline CDR1 MNHEY, CDR2 SMNVEV (reference sequence). CDR3 DNA: TGTGCCAGCACCTCCGATCGTCCTATAGCGGGGGCCCGCTCTGGGGCCAACGTCCTGACTTTC. This encodes CASTSDRPIAGARSGANVLTF.

The V and J genes are TRBV6-1 and TRBJ2-7, with 7 bases fitting TRBD1. Germline CDR1 reads MNHNS; CDR2 reads SASEGT. V lost 4 bases to trimming and J lost 3 bases; unmatched junction nucleotides: 3. This CDR3 has 13 residues. The CDR3 reads CASSVTGFYEQYF. The CDR3 nucleotides are TGTGCCAGCAGTGTGACAGGGTTCTACGAGCAGTACTTC.

The J gene is TRBJ1-2, the V gene TRBV9; 7 nucleotides line up with TRBD1. Germline V lookup: CDR1 SGDLS, CDR2 YYNGEE. The CDR3 covers 15 residues. V lost 3 bases to trimming and J lost 5 bases; unmatched junction nucleotides: 10. The CDR3 bases are TGTGCCAGCAGCGCAGGACAGGCCGGCTATTATGGCTACACCTTC. It translates to CASSAGQAGYYGYTF.

V is TRBV5-4 and J is TRBJ2-2; 13 bases match TRBD2. Germline CDR1 reads SGHNT; CDR2 reads YYREEE (reference sequence). The junction had 3 bases not matched to a gene; V was cut back by 0 bases and J by 7 bases. This CDR3 is 16 amino acids long. The DNA of the CDR3 is TGTGCCAGCAGCTTGGCACTAGCGGGAGGGCACGGGGAGCTGTTTTTT. It yields the protein CASSLALAGGHGELFF.

V gene TRBV18 combines with J gene TRBJ2-5; D ambiguous. The CDR3 sequence is 13 residues long. The V gene's germline CDR1 is KGHSH and CDR2 LQKENI. Trimming pared 4 bases from V and 5 bases from J, leaving 11 bases between. CDR3 sequence reads: CASSLNHQETQYF. The CDR3, as DNA: TGTGCCAGCTCACTCAATCATCAGGAGACCCAGTACTTC.

This clone was counted between two and nine times. J is TRBJ2-7 and V is TRBV9, with D maybe TRBD1 (5 bases). V shed 0 bases and J shed 2 bases, with 9 bases lying between them. This CDR3 spans 14 amino acids. Germline CDR1 and CDR2: SGDLS and YYNGEE. The DNA for the CDR3 is TGTGCCAGCAGCGTAGGAGTAGGGGCCTACGAGCAGTACTTC. Translation: CASSVGVGAYEQYF.

V usage is TRBV19 and J usage is TRBJ1-6, with D unclear. The CDR3 consists of 14 residues. Germline V lookup: CDR1 LNHDA, CDR2 SQIVND (reference sequence). The V end lost 3 bases, the J end lost 10 bases, and 13 bases lay between the germline ends. The CDR3: CASSISGSRSPLHF. The CDR3 coding sequence is TGTGCCAGTAGTATTTCCGGGAGTCGGTCACCCCTCCACTTT.

The CDR3: CAIKGELATGELFF. CDR3 nucleotide sequence: TGTGCCATCAAAGGGGAATTAGCCACCGGGGAGCTGTTTTTT. This chain connects TRBV10-3 to TRBJ2-2; D is perhaps TRBD1 (5 bases). The CDR3 length is 14 residues. Between the trimmed V and J ends, which lost 7 bases and 4 bases, there was a span of 13 bases. Per germline, CDR1 ENHRY and CDR2 SYGVKD.

The chain employs TRBV6-5 and TRBJ1-5; D remains unclear. The CDR3 is made up of 13 amino acids. The V gene's germline CDR1 is MNHEY and CDR2 SVGAGI. Trimming shortened V by 6 bases and J by 9 bases, and 15 bases separated the two germline ends. CDR3 residues: CASRRSPGGPQHF. In nucleotides, the CDR3 is TGTGCCAGCAGGAGGAGTCCTGGTGGGCCCCAGCATTTT.

The CDR3 loop reads CASSFNRAEAFF. The CDR3 region has the DNA TGTGCCAGCAGCTTTAACAGAGCTGAAGCTTTCTTT. The chain joins TRBV7-8 to TRBJ1-1, with no clear D. The germline CDR1 and CDR2 sequences are SGHVS and FQNEAQ. Between the trimmed V and J ends, which lost 3 bases and 6 bases, there was a span of 8 bases. The CDR3 covers 12 residues.

This clone was observed a single time. DNA for the CDR3: TGTGCCAGCAGCTTCCAGGGGGCGCATTCCCAGTACTTC. Residues: CASSFQGAHSQYF. The chain is built from TRBV7-2 and TRBJ2-5; 8 positions match TRBD1. From germline, CDR1 is SGHTA and CDR2 FQGNSA. Trimming at V came to 3 bases and at J to 9 bases, leaving 6 bases not matched to a gene. The CDR3 is made up of 13 amino acids.

This clone has just a few counts. The V call is TRBV6-5, the J call TRBJ2-2, with a tentative D call TRBD2 (6 bases). Germline lookup yields CDR1 MNHEY and CDR2 SVGAGI. V was shortened by 4 bases and J by 4 bases, with 10 bases between the two germline ends. This CDR3 has 14 amino acids. CDR3 coding DNA: TGTGCCAGCAGTTGGGGGGATGTCACCGGGGAGCTGTTTTTT. Protein: CASSWGDVTGELFF.

J is TRBJ2-5 and V is TRBV29-1; TRBD2 might be the D (6 bases). Trimming pared 6 bases from V and 2 bases from J, leaving 10 bases between. The CDR3 totals 12 residues. Germline CDR1 reads SQVTM; CDR2 reads ANQGSEA. CDR3 region: CSVVRGQETQYF. As DNA, the CDR3 is TGCAGCGTCGTCCGGGGGCAAGAGACCCAGTACTTC.

The gene calls are TRBV5-4 and TRBJ2-7; perhaps TRBD2 as D (6 bases). Germline assignment: CDR1 SGHNT and CDR2 YYREEE (reference sequence). The CDR3 contains 16 residues. Trimming stripped 3 bases from V and 1 base from J, with 17 bases between. The CDR3 region is CASSSPGTDASYEQYF. CDR3 bases: TGTGCCAGCAGCTCCCCCGGGACTGACGCGTCCTACGAGCAGTACTTC.

CDR3 bases: TGCGCCAGCAGCTTATTGCGGGGGCCAGATACGCAGTATTTT. Translation gives CASSLLRGPDTQYF. V is TRBV5-1 and J is TRBJ2-3, with D tentatively TRBD2 (7 bases). The CDR3 is made up of 14 amino acids. From germline, CDR1 is SGHRS and CDR2 YFSETQ. V was cut by 2 bases and J by 4 bases, with 11 bases left in between. Filled out from reference TRBV5-1 and TRBJ2-3, the complete variable domain reads KAGVTQTPRYLIKTRGQQVTLSCSPISGHRSVSWYQQTPGQGLQFLFEYFSETQRNKGNFPGRFSGRQFSNSRSEMNVSTLELGDSALYLCASSLLRGPDTQYFGPGTRLTVL.

The chain has TRBV7-2 and TRBJ1-3; D call uncertain. Trimming left V 1 base short and J 0 bases short, with 7 bases between. Per the germline V gene, CDR1 is SGHTA and CDR2 is FQGNSA. This CDR3 comprises 15 residues. The chain's CDR3 is CASSLVVSSGNTIYF. The CDR3 DNA reads as TGTGCCAGCAGCTTAGTGGTCAGCTCTGGAAACACCATATATTTT.

V gene TRBV19 combines with J gene TRBJ2-3; the match to TRBD1 covers 11 bases. Germline V gives CDR1 LNHDA, CDR2 SQIVND (reference sequence). This CDR3 spans 17 amino acids. V lost 5 bases and J lost 1; bases outside the gene matches: 8. This chain's CDR3 is CASSLRGTGGGTDTQYF. As DNA, the CDR3 is TGTGCCAGTAGTCTGCGAGGGACAGGGGGGGGCACAGATACGCAGTATTTT.

The chain carries TRBV5-1 and TRBJ1-2; TRBD1 is a possible D gene (6 bases). The CDR3 totals 15 residues. Germline V gene sequence: CDR1 SGHRS, CDR2 YFSETQ. Trimming left V 0 bases short and J 8 bases short, with 17 bases between. CDR3 protein: CASSLDATGQRGYTF. For the CDR3, the DNA is TGCGCCAGCAGCTTGGATGCTACTGGACAGCGCGGCTACACCTTC.

The V and J genes are TRBV27 and TRBJ2-3; maybe TRBD2 (7 bases). The V end was cut by 7 bases, the J end by 2 bases, with 16 bases between. CDR3 length: 15 residues. Per germline, CDR1 MNHEY and CDR2 SMNVEV (reference sequence). The CDR3 reads CASNRRGGHTDTQYF. The CDR3 DNA follows: TGTGCCAGCAATCGGAGGGGGGGTCACACAGATACGCAGTATTTT.